Each of the 12 T cell receptor beta chains below was sequenced from the same sample in a study of cytomegalovirus exposure and HLA in healthy donors. The PCR made use of 60 Vbeta and 13 Jbeta primers. Here immunoSEQ multiplex PCR was the method, and the copy in TCRdb shows in-frame clones only, minus some. The data hold over 130,000 clones, with 75% to 85% observed a single time. Sequencing was done on a sample of PBMCs. These receptors were collected from a man aged 45-60 years in good health and CMV-seropositive.

The rearrangement uses TRBV6-1 and TRBJ1-2; no clear D gene. Germline loops: CDR1 MNHNS, CDR2 SASEGT. This CDR3 has 13 residues. Deletions cut 0 bases from V and 8 bases from J, with 10 bases between. The CDR3: CASSEAASWGYTF. The CDR3 DNA is TGTGCCAGCAGTGAAGCGGCCTCCTGGGGCTACACCTTC.

The V and J genes are TRBV6-6 and TRBJ2-7, with 7 positions matching TRBD2. This CDR3 comprises 14 residues. CDR1 MNHNY and CDR2 SVGAGI come from the germline V gene (reference sequence). Trimming at V came to 2 bases and at J to 4 bases, leaving 5 bases not matched to a gene. The CDR3 region is CASSYVRESYEQYF. In nucleotides, the CDR3 is TGTGCCAGCAGTTACGTGCGGGAGTCGTACGAGCAGTACTTC.

The CDR3 loop is CASIADRGGDGYTF. CDR3 bases: TGTGCCAGCATTGCGGACAGGGGAGGCGACGGCTACACCTTC. This rearrangement joins TRBV25-1 to TRBJ1-2; TRBD1 matches at 9 bases. V dropped 7 bases and J dropped 8; count of bases not matched to a gene: 11. The CDR3 sequence is 14 residues long. Per germline, CDR1 MGHDK and CDR2 SYGVNS.

The chain employs TRBV6-1 and TRBJ2-3; D remains ambiguous. Looked up from germline, CDR1 is MNHNS and CDR2 is SASEGT. The CDR3 consists of 13 residues. The ends were cut back, 7 bases at V and 1 base at J, with 9 bases in the middle. Written as DNA, the CDR3 is TGTGCCAGCACCGCTCGCGGCACAGATACGCAGTATTTT. Translation gives CASTARGTDTQYF.

This clone appeared once. The chain recombines TRBV5-1 with TRBJ2-2; 7 positions match TRBD2. CDR1 and CDR2 from the germline V gene are SGHRS and YFSETQ. This CDR3 spans 16 amino acids. The junction had 8 bases not matched to a gene; V was cut back by 4 bases and J by 2 bases. CDR3 sequence reads: CASSPSAGANTGELFF. The CDR3 coding sequence is TGCGCCAGCAGCCCAAGTGCGGGAGCAAACACCGGGGAGCTGTTTTTT.

Here the CDR3 reads CASSQGARNIQYF. The CDR3 nucleotides read TGTGCTAGTAGCCAGGGCGCCCGAAACATTCAGTACTTC. The chain links TRBV12-5 to TRBJ2-4, with D possibly matching TRBD1 (5 bases). The CDR3 is 13 residues long. The V and J ends lost 8 bases and 6 bases respectively, with 14 bases between them. Germline V gene lookup returns CDR1 LGHNT and CDR2 FRNRAP.

The rearrangement joins TRBV6-5 to TRBJ2-1; a possible D gene is TRBD1 (7 bases). V was shortened by 5 bases and J by 7 bases, with 15 bases between the two germline ends. The CDR3 has 14 residues. CDR1 and CDR2 from the germline V gene are MNHEY and SVGAGI. CDR3 nucleotides: TGTGCCAGCAGTCCACAGGGGACTGTAAATGAGCAGTTCTTC. Translating it yields CASSPQGTVNEQFF.

The CDR3 nucleotides read TGCGCCAGCAGCAACGGGACAGGGGGTTTAGGCACAGATACGCAGTATTTT. Its translation: CASSNGTGGLGTDTQYF. The chain combines TRBV5-1 with TRBJ2-3; 11 nucleotides align to TRBD1. The trim removed 4 bases at V and 1 base at J, leaving 8 bases unmatched. CDR1 and CDR2 (germline): SGHRS, YFSETQ. The CDR3 has 17 residues.

The chain recombines TRBV6-5 with TRBJ2-7, with 8 bases lining up with TRBD2. The ends lost 8 bases at V and 6 bases at J; junction bases unmatched: 3. The germline V gene has CDR1 MNHEY and CDR2 SVGAGI. This CDR3 is 11 amino acids long. The CDR3 sequence: CASLRGVEQYF. The CDR3 nucleotides are TGTGCCAGCCTGCGGGGGGTCGAGCAGTACTTC.

This clone was found a few times. This chain connects TRBV28 to TRBJ2-1; 9 nucleotides match TRBD2. Germline CDR1 MDHEN, CDR2 SYDVKM. V was clipped by 4 bases and J by 0 bases; unmatched bases: 19. The CDR3 totals 21 residues. The CDR3 DNA reads as TGTGCCAGCAGTTCCCTTTACCCGACTAGCGGATCCCTGAGCTCCTACAATGAGCAGTTCTTC. As protein: CASSSLYPTSGSLSSYNEQFF.

The rearrangement joins TRBV4-2 to TRBJ2-7; TRBD2 aligns across 10 bases. Germline V gene lookup returns CDR1 LGHNA and CDR2 YNFKEQ. The CDR3 spans 17 residues. Germline trimming cut 1 base from V and 0 bases from J; bases unmatched to any gene: 6. The CDR3 bases are TGTGCCAGCAGCCAAGGGGCTAGCGGGAGAAACTCCTACGAGCAGTACTTC. It codes for CASSQGASGRNSYEQYF.

The genes are TRBV18 and TRBJ2-3, with 8 bases fitting TRBD1. J was trimmed by 3 bases and V by 3 bases; bases with no gene match: 8. The germline gives CDR1 KGHSH, CDR2 LQKENI. This CDR3 has 16 amino acids. CDR3 amino acids: CASSPLGRGLTDTQYF. The CDR3 DNA is TGTGCCAGCTCACCCCTAGGCAGGGGGCTGACAGATACGCAGTATTTT.